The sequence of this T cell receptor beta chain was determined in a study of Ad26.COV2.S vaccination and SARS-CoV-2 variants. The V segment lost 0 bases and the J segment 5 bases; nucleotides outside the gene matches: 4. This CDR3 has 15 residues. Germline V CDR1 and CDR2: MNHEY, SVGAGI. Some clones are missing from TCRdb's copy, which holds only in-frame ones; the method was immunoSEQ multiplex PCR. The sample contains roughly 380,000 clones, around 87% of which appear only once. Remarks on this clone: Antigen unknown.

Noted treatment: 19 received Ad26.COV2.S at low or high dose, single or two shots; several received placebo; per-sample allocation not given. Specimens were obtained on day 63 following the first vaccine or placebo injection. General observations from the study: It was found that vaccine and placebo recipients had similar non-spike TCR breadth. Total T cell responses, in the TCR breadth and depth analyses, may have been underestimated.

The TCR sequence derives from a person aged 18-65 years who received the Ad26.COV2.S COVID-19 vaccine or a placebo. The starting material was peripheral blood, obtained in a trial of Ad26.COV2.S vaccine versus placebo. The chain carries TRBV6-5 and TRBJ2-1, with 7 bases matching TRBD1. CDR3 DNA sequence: TGTGCCAGCAGTTACTCATCGGGACAGAACAATGAGCAGTTCTTC. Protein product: CASSYSSGQNNEQFF.